The 6 T cell receptor beta chains given below trace back to one sample, sequenced in a study of regulatory T cells in long-lasting Graves disease. Time point noted: newly diagnosed GD, antithyroid drugs for less than 3 months. PBMC-derived RNA was used for the TCR library. Combining iRepertoire HTBI primers with Arm-PCR of CDR3 regions, the authors built TCR beta libraries. TCRdb independently ran MiXCR on the multiplex PCR reads; one entry per CDR3 protein. This sample yields hundreds of thousands of distinct CDR3 sequences, of which about a sixth are seen a single time; approximately 22% belongs to the top ten. This specimen was peripheral blood mononuclear cells (PBMCs), taken at new diagnosis, from a patient treated with antithyroid drugs. The receptors come from a female donor with Graves disease.

In this sample, this clonotype turned up many times. This chain links TRBV25-1 with TRBJ2-7; 8 bases map to TRBD2. There are 19 residues in the CDR3. Trimming removed 3 bases from V and 3 bases from J; junction bases left unmatched: 19. Germline values: CDR1 MGHDK, CDR2 SYGVNS. CDR3 sequence: CASSDQTGTSSPLSYEQYF. The CDR3 DNA follows: TGTGCCAGCAGTGACCAGACCGGGACTAGTTCCCCCCTCAGCTACGAGCAGTACTTC.

This clonotype was detected only a few times. The chain carries TRBV19 and TRBJ2-1, with D tentatively TRBD1 or TRBD2 (5 bases each). Germline assignment: CDR1 LNHDA and CDR2 SQIVND (reference sequence). Trimming took 3 bases from V and 4 from J, leaving 13 bases between them. The CDR3 has 15 amino acids. The CDR3 loop reads CASSMGGGIYNEQFF. CDR3 DNA: TGTGCCAGTAGTATGGGTGGGGGAATTTACAATGAGCAGTTCTTC.

This clonotype was detected only a few times. The chain couples TRBV7-9 to TRBJ2-3; D is unclear. This CDR3 has 16 residues. Germline CDR1 SEHNR, CDR2 FQNEAQ (reference sequence). Trimming left V 4 bases short and J 1 base short, with 15 bases between. The CDR3 sequence: CASSSTDLPGTDTQYF. CDR3 DNA: TGTGCCAGCAGCTCAACGGATCTTCCGGGCACAGATACGCAGTATTTT.

This clonotype came up many times. The CDR3 spells CASSTAPGLDTQYF. DNA of the CDR3: TGTGCCAGCAGTACGGCGCCGGGGTTAGATACGCAGTATTTT. This rearrangement joins TRBV12-3 or TRBV12-4 to TRBJ2-3; a weak D match, TRBD2 (5 bases). Trimming removed 5 bases at V and 5 bases at J, with 14 bases between. The CDR3 is 14 residues long.

This clonotype was counted many times. V and J are TRBV7-2 and TRBJ1-2, with a possible D match to TRBD1 (5 bases). Germline CDR1 is SGHTA and CDR2 is FQGNSA. The CDR3 is 15 amino acids. V was clipped by 1 base and J by 8 bases, with 17 bases between them. CDR3 DNA sequence: TGTGCCAGCAGCTTAGAGCGTGGGCAGGGAGGCGGCTACACCTTC. Translating gives CASSLERGQGGGYTF.

This clonotype came up many times. The V gene is TRBV6-5, the J gene TRBJ2-3; perhaps TRBD2 as D (5 bases). CDR1 is MNHEY, CDR2 SVGAGI, per germline. The CDR3 runs 18 residues. V gave up 0 bases and J gave up 1 base, with 17 bases separating them. This CDR3 is CASSYSSPEGAGTDTQYF. CDR3 in DNA: TGTGCCAGCAGTTACTCGAGTCCAGAGGGTGCGGGCACAGATACGCAGTATTTT.